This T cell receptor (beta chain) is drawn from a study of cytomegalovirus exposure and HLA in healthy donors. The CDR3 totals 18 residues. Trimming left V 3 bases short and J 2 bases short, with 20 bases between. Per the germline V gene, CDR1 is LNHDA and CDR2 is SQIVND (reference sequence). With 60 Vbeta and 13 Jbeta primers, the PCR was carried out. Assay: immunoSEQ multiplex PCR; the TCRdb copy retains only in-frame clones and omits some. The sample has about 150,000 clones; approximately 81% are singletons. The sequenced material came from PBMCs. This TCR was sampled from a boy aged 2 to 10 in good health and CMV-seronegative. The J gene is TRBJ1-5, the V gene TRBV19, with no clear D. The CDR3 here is CASSIGQFEGVGNQPQHF. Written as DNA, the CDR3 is TGTGCCAGTAGTATTGGCCAGTTTGAGGGAGTCGGCAATCAGCCCCAGCATTTT.